This TCR beta chain derives from a study of blood T cell repertoires in COVID-19. Clones were sequenced by immunoSEQ multiplex PCR, and TCRdb holds only the in-frame ones, with some missing. The repertoire holds roughly 50,000 clones, with around 93% as singletons. Germline V CDR1 and CDR2: DFQATT, SNEGSKA (reference sequence). V was cut by 6 bases and J by 2 bases, with 20 bases left in between. This CDR3 is built from 16 residues. This TCR came from a woman aged 55 to 70 with active or convalescent COVID-19. V and J are TRBV20-1 and TRBJ2-4, with a tentative D call TRBD1 (8 bases). The material sequenced was peripheral blood. CDR3 region: CSASKTGEGTKNIQYF. The CDR3 nucleotides are TGCAGTGCAAGTAAGACAGGGGAGGGGACCAAAAACATTCAGTACTTC.